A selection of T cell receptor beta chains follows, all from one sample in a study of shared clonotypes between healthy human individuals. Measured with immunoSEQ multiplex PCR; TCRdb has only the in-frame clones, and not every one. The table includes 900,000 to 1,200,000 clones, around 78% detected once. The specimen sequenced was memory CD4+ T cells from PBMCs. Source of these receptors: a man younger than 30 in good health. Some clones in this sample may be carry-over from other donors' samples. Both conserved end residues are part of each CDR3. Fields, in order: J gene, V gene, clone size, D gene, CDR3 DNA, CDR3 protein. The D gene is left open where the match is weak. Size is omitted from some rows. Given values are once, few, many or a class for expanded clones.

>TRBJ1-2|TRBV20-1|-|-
TGCAGTGCTTCAGGGGCGGGTGGCTACACCTTC
CSASGAGGYTF
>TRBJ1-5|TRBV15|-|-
TGTGCCACCAGCAGAGATGTGCAGGGATCCCAGCATTTT
CATSRDVQGSQHF
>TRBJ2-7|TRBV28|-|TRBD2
TGTGCCAGCAGCCACAACGGCGGGAGCTACGAGCAGTACTTC
CASSHNGGSYEQYF
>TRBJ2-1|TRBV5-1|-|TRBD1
TGCGCCAGCAGCTTGACAGGGGCGAGTGAGCAGTTCTTC
CASSLTGASEQFF
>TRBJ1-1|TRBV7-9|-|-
TGTGCCAGCACCTCTTCGGGGGGCACTGAAGCTTTCTTT
CASTSSGGTEAFF
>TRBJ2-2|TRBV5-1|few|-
TGCGCCAGCAGCGCCCAGGGTGGGGTAAACACCGGGGAGCTGTTTTTT
CASSAQGGVNTGELFF
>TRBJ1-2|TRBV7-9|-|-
TGTGCCAGCAGCTTTTGGGAAGGCGGCTACACCTTC
CASSFWEGGYTF
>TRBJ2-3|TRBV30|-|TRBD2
TGTGCCTGGACTAGCGGGAGCGGTACGCAGTATTTT
CAWTSGSGTQYF
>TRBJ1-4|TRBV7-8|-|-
TGTGCCAGCAGCCGCATCCTCATTGGGGGCAGTAATGAAAAACTGTTTTTT
CASSRILIGGSNEKLFF
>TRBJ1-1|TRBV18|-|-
TGTGCCAGCTCCCTTAGACCTGCAGGGGATGGTACTGAAGCTTTCTTT
CASSLRPAGDGTEAFF
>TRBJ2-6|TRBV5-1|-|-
TGCGCCAGCAGCTTGGTTACAGCTGGGGCCAACGTCCTGACTTTC
CASSLVTAGANVLTF
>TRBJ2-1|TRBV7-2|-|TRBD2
TGTGCCAGCAGCTTAGCGCGGTCTAGCGGGCGTTACAATGAGCAGTTCTTC
CASSLARSSGRYNEQFF
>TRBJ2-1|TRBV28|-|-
-
CASSSSGQFYNEQFF
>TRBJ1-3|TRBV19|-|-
TGTGCCAGTAGTATAAGATTACCTGGAAACACCATATATTTT
CASSIRLPGNTIYF
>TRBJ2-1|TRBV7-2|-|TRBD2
TGTGCCAGCACCTTGGGGAGGGGCTCCTACAATGAGCAGTTCTTC
CASTLGRGSYNEQFF
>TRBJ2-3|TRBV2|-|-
TGTGCCAGCAGTATAGGGGGGATAAGCACAGATACGCAGTATTTT
CASSIGGISTDTQYF
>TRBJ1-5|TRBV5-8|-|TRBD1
TGTGCCAGCAGCATACAGGGGGCAGGCAATCAGCCCCAGCATTTT
CASSIQGAGNQPQHF
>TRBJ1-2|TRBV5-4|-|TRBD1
TGTGCCAGCAGTCCCGACAGGGGGCAATATGGCTACACCTTC
CASSPDRGQYGYTF
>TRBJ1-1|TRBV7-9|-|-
TGTGCCAGCACGAGAGGGGTGGTTCAAACTGAAGCTTTCTTT
CASTRGVVQTEAFF
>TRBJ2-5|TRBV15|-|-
TGTGCCACCAGCAGCAGGGCCTACCAAGAGACCCAGTACTTC
CATSSRAYQETQYF
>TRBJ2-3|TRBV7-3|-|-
TGTGCCAGCAGCCCGTCGACCTCTCAGGGTACGCAGTATTTT
CASSPSTSQGTQYF
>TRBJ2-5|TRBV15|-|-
TGTGCCACCAGAGGGCCGTCCCGGGGAGGTATTTCCAGAGAGACCCAGTACTTC
CATRGPSRGGISRETQYF
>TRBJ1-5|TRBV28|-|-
TGTGCCAGCAGTTTGTTAGGGGTTGGTAGCAATCAGCCCCAGCATTTT
CASSLLGVGSNQPQHF
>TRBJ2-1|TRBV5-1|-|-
TGCGCCAGCAGAAGTGACAGCTCCTACAATGAGCAGTTCTTC
CASRSDSSYNEQFF
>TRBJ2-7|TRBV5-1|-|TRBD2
TGCGCCAGCAGCTTGGGGGCGGGAGGAAGCTACGAGCAGTACTTC
CASSLGAGGSYEQYF
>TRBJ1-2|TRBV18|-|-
TGTGCCAGCTCACCGACTCAGGACGGGATCCATGGCTACACCTTC
CASSPTQDGIHGYTF
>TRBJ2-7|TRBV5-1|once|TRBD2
TGCGCCAGCAAGGCTAGCGGGACAGTTTCCTACGAGCAGTACTTC
CASKASGTVSYEQYF
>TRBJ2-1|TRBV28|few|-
TGTGCCAGCCGAGGGGGTGGGCAGACCAATGAGCAGTTCTTC
CASRGGGQTNEQFF
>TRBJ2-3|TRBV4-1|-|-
TGCGCCAGCAGCGGGCGGAGCGAGAGCACAGATACGCAGTATTTT
CASSGRSESTDTQYF
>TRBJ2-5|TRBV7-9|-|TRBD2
TGTGCCAGCAGCTTGGGCGCTCGGGGAGGGGAGACCCAGTACTTC
CASSLGARGGETQYF
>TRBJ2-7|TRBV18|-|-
TGTGCCAGCTCACCACTGGGTCCAGAACCTGCACGCAACGAGCAGTACTTC
CASSPLGPEPARNEQYF
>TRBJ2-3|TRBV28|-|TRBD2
TGTGCCAGCAGCCGGATCCTGGGGGGGGTAGATACGCAGTATTTT
CASSRILGGVDTQYF
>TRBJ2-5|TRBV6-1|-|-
TGTGCCAGCGAAAGAAGTAGTTGGGAGACCCAGTACTTC
CASERSSWETQYF
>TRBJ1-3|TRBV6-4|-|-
TGTGCCAGCATTATTTTAGGGTACCCTGGAAACACCATATATTTT
CASIILGYPGNTIYF
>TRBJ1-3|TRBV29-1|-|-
TGCAGCGGGGCAGGGTCGGGAAACACCATATATTTT
CSGAGSGNTIYF
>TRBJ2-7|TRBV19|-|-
TGTGCCAGTAGTATAGCAGGGACCAGCTCCTACGAGCAGTACTTC
CASSIAGTSSYEQYF
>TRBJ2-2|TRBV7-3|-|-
TGTGCCAGCAGCCCCAGGGTCACCGGGGAGCTGTTTTTT
CASSPRVTGELFF
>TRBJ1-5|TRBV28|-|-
TGTGCCAGCAGACCGCTGGGGTTAGAGAATCAGCCCCAGCATTTT
CASRPLGLENQPQHF
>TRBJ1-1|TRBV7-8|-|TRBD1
TGTGCCAGCAGCCGAGGACAGGGATTGAGGTCTTTCTTT
CASSRGQGLRSFF
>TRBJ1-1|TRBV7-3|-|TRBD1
TGTGCCAGCAGCTTACAGGGGGCTACTGAAGCTTTCTTT
CASSLQGATEAFF
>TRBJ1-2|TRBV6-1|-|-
TGTGCCAGCAGACCGGGTTGGGGCAGCGGCTACACCTTC
CASRPGWGSGYTF
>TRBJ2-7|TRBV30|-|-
TGTGCTGGATCTAGCGCTCGCAATTCCTACGAGCAGTACTTC
CAGSSARNSYEQYF
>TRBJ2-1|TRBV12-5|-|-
TGTGCTAGTGGTTTGAGTGGAGATGAGCAGTTCTTC
CASGLSGDEQFF
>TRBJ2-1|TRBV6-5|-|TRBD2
TGTGCCAGCAGCCGCCGACTAGCGGGAGTCAATGAGCAGTTCTTC
CASSRRLAGVNEQFF
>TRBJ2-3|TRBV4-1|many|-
TGCGCCAGCAGCCAAGGGAGGGGAAACACAGATACGCAGTATTTT
CASSQGRGNTDTQYF
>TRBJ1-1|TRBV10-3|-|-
TGTGCCATCAGTGAGTCGACCGAAGCTTTCTTT
CAISESTEAFF
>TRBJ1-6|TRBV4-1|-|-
TGCGCCAGCAGCCCCGAGAACTCCTATAATTCACCCCTCCACTTT
CASSPENSYNSPLHF
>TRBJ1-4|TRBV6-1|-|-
TGTGCCAGCAGTGATATCTGGGCAACTAATGAAAAACTGTTTTTT
CASSDIWATNEKLFF
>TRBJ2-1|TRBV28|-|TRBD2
TGTGCCAGCAGTTCGGGACTAGCGGGAACAAAGGGGGTGAATGAGCAGTTCTTC
CASSSGLAGTKGVNEQFF
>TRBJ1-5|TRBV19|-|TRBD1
TGTGCCAGTACCCCGAACAGGGGCTGGCAGCCCCAGCATTTT
CASTPNRGWQPQHF
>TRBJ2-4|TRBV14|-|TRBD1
TGTGCCAGCAGCCTATTTTTTGGACAGGGGGAAAACATTCAGTACTTC
CASSLFFGQGENIQYF
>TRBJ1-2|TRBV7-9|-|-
TGTGCCAGCAGCTTAGCGGGCCAAGCCTATGGCTACACCTTC
CASSLAGQAYGYTF